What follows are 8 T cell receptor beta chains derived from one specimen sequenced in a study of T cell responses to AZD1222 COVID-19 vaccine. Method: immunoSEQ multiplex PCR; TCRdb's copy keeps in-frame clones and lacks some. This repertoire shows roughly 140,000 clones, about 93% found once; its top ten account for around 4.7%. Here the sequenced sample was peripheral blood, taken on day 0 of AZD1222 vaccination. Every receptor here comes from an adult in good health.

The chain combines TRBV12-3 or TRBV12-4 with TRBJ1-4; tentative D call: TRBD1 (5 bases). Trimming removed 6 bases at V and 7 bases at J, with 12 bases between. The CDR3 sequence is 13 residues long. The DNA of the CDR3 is TGTGCCAGCAGGACAGATTCAAGTGAAAAACTGTTTTTT. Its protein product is CASRTDSSEKLFF.

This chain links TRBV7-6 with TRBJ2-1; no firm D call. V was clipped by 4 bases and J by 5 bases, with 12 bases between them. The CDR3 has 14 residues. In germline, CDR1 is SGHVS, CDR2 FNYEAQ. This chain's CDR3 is CASSSGRLHNEQFF. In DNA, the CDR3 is TGTGCCAGCAGCTCCGGACGTCTCCACAATGAGCAGTTCTTC.

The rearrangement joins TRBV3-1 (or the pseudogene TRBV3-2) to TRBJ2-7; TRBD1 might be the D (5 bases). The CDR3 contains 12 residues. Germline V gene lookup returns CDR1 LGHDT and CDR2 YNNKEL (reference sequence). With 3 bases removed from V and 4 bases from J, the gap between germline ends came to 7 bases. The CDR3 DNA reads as TGTGCCAGCAGCCATTCAGGGTACGAGCAGTACTTC. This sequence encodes CASSHSGYEQYF.

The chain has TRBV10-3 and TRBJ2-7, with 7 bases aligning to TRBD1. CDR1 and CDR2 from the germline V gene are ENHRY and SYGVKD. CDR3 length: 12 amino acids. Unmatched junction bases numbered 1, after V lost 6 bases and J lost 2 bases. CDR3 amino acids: CAIRGQTYEQYF. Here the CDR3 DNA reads TGTGCCATCAGGGGACAGACCTACGAGCAGTACTTC.

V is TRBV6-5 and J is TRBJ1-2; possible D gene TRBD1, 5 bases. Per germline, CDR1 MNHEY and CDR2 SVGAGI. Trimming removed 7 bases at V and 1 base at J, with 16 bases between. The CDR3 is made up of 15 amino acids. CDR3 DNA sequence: TGTGCCAGCAACCCGTCCGGGGGGGGTAACTATGGCTACACCTTC. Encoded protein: CASNPSGGGNYGYTF.

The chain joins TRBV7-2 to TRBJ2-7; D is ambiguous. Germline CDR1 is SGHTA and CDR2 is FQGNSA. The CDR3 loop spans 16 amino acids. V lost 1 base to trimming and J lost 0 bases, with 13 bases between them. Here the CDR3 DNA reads TGTGCCAGCAGCTTAGTAGGCGGTTTAAGCTCCTACGAGCAGTACTTC. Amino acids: CASSLVGGLSSYEQYF. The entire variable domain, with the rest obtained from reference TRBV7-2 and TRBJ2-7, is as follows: GAGVSQSPSNKVTEKGKDVELRCDPISGHTALYWYRQSLGQGLEFLIYFQGNSAPDKSGLPSDRFSAERTGGSVSTLTIQRTQQEDSAVYLCASSLVGGLSSYEQYFGPGTRLTVT.

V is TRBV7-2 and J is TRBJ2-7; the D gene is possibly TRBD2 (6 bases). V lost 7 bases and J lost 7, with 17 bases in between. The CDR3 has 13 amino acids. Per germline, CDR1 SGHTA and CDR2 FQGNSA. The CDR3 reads CASTLGEEYEQYF. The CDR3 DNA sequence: TGTGCCAGCACCCTGGGGGAGGAATATGAGCAGTACTTC.

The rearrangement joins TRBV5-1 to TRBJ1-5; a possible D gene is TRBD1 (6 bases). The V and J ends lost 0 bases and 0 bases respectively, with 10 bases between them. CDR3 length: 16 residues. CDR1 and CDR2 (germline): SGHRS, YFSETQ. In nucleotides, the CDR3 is TGCGCCAGCAGCTTGGGGACAGAACATAGCAATCAGCCCCAGCATTTT. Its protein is CASSLGTEHSNQPQHF.